This T cell receptor beta chain was sequenced during a study of a mutant IDH1 vaccine in newly diagnosed glioma. On the study more broadly: Either 4-6 weeks after radiotherapy alone or alongside temozolomide, vaccination was begun. Visit V12 was scheduled at week 35 and visit V13 at week 47.

The CDR3 extends over 14 amino acids. Unmatched junction bases numbered 1, after V lost 5 bases and J lost 0 bases. Germline CDR1 is SGDLS and CDR2 is YYNGEE. On this clone: Antigen specificity is unknown. The same CDR3 arises from other DNA sequences in this sample as well.

Measured with immunoSEQ multiplex PCR; TCRdb has only the in-frame clones, and not every one. The table shows around 53,000 clones, with approximately 84% occurring only once. Study-level results: Variations in leading peripheral T cell clonotypes appeared to have no connection with pseudoprogression.

Time point here: week 47, end of study. The content of each vaccine dose was 300 ug of mutant IDH1 20-mer peptide, and topical imiquimod accompanied it. Donor tumors were new WHO grade 3 or 4 IDH1-mutant, ATRX-lost astrocytomas. The sequence was collected from a woman in her twenties or thirties with glioma. Some clones in this sample may be carry-over from other donors' samples. The chain uses TRBV9 and TRBJ2-2, with 7 bases fitting TRBD1. Sequencing used PBMCs, obtained from a glioma patient whose treatment included an IDH1 peptide vaccine. CDR3 protein: CASRGQTNTGELFF. The CDR3 nucleotides read TGTGCCAGCAGGGGACAGACGAACACCGGGGAGCTGTTTTTT.